This T cell receptor (beta chain) was observed in a study of cytomegalovirus exposure and HLA in healthy donors. The study ran its PCR with 60 Vbeta and 13 Jbeta primers. TCRdb keeps only in-frame clones here, not all; method: immunoSEQ multiplex PCR. Of approximately 140,000 clones in the sample, over 70% are singletons; the top ten hold around 2.5%. This CDR3 has 17 residues. With 6 bases clipped from V and 4 bases from J, the junction kept 14 bases outside the gene matches. Looked up from germline, CDR1 is SNHLY and CDR2 is FYNNEI. Sequenced input: PBMCs. The genes are TRBV2 and TRBJ2-1; 8 nucleotides agree with TRBD1. This clonotype was sampled from a woman aged 60-75 years in good health and CMV-seropositive. The CDR3 loop reads CASRYAPGGQAYNEQFF. The DNA for the CDR3 is TGTGCCAGCAGATATGCCCCAGGGGGCCAGGCGTACAATGAGCAGTTCTTC.